These T cell receptor beta chains were read from a single sample in a study of OX40 agonist ivuxolimab in advanced cancers. TCRdb's copy holds only in-frame clones and misses some; the assay was immunoSEQ multiplex PCR. The sample lists under 85,000 clones; roughly nine tenths were seen once. This sample comprised CD4+ or CD8+ T cells sorted from blood, obtained in a trial of the OX40 agonist ivuxolimab. These receptors were collected from an adult with an advanced solid tumor such as melanoma, head and neck, liver or kidney cancer. Both conserved end residues are part of each CDR3. Each record gives: D gene, V gene, J gene, CDR3 protein, CDR3 DNA. A D gene is named only where the DNA matches it firmly.

NA	TRBV14	TRBJ2-1	CASSQDLQRFQFF	TGTGCCAGCAGCCAAGATTTGCAGAGGTTCCAGTTCTTC
NA	TRBV10-3	TRBJ2-7	CAISSSGGTGPYEQYF	TGTGCCATCAGTTCCTCGGGGGGGACAGGCCCCTACGAGCAGTACTTC
TRBD1	TRBV11-1	TRBJ1-4	CASSLNRGSNEKLFF	TGTGCCAGCAGCTTGAACAGGGGCTCTAATGAAAAACTGTTTTTT
NA	TRBV5-1	TRBJ2-7	CASRARDAYEQYF	TGCGCCAGCAGGGCCAGGGATGCCTACGAGCAGTACTTC
TRBD2	TRBV28	TRBJ2-1	CASTELAGGPSEQFF	TGTGCCAGCACCGAACTAGCGGGAGGGCCGAGTGAGCAGTTCTTC
TRBD1	TRBV5-1	TRBJ2-7	CASSWDSTYEQYF	TGCGCCAGCAGCTGGGACAGTACCTACGAGCAGTACTTC
TRBD1	TRBV6-1	TRBJ1-1	CASSGGQGTEAFF	TGTGCCAGCAGTGGGGGACAGGGGACTGAAGCTTTCTTT
NA	TRBV7-7	TRBJ2-7	CANTSSSYEQYF	TGTGCCAACACCTCTTCTTCCTACGAGCAGTACTTC
TRBD1	TRBV28	TRBJ2-1	CASSSTLGTEDNEQFF	TGTGCCAGCAGTTCTACACTTGGGACAGAAGACAATGAGCAGTTCTTC
NA	TRBV27	TRBJ1-2	CASSPTTGKAYGYTF	TGTGCCAGCAGTCCTACGACGGGAAAAGCCTATGGCTACACCTTC
NA	TRBV28	TRBJ1-2	CASSSSDPIF	TGTGCCAGCAGCTCTTCCGACCCGATCTTC
TRBD2	TRBV6-5	TRBJ2-7	CASRTPSGATYEQYF	TGTGCCAGCAGGACGCCTAGCGGAGCAACCTACGAGCAGTACTTC
NA	TRBV12-5	TRBJ2-7	CASGFGGTLYEQYF	TGTGCTAGTGGTTTTGGCGGGACCCTCTACGAGCAGTACTTC
NA	TRBV20-1	TRBJ2-5	CSGQVQETQYF	TGCAGTGGACAGGTTCAAGAGACCCAGTACTTC
NA	TRBV6-6	TRBJ2-1	CASSTGTPEQFF	TGTGCCAGCAGTACAGGGACACCTGAGCAGTTCTTC